The 13 T cell receptor beta chains in this list originate from one sample, sequenced in a study of tumor-infiltrating lymphocytes in primary liver carcinoma. Between roughly 20 and 31 mg of unsorted bulk tissue served as the source from which RNA and DNA were co-extracted. Starting material of 500 ng total RNA yielded TCR beta cDNA via a constant-region primer. For TCR beta, libraries were produced by three nested multiplex PCR rounds using slightly modified ARM-PCR. Amplification in the first two PCR rounds was performed using TRBV1-TRBV30 forward primers and a C-beta reverse primer for approximately 10 cycles each. TCRdb re-called the multiplex PCR reads through MiXCR, storing one row per CDR3 protein. The sample holds about 190,000 distinct CDR3 sequences, around 81% seen once. The sequenced material came from tumor tissue from primary liver carcinoma. The receptors derive from a man aged 35 to 55 with primary liver carcinoma and hepatitis B virus infection.

Concerning this clonotype itself: One end of the junction does not line up with germline, which may come from a read error. This chain joins TRBV6-2 or TRBV6-3 and TRBJ2-5; 7 nucleotides agree with TRBD2. This CDR3 is 13 amino acids long. Germline CDR1 is MNHEY and CDR2 is SVGEGT. CDR3 amino acids: CASSSGLVNTQYF. DNA of the CDR3: TGTGCCAGTAGTTCCGGACTAGTGAACACCCAGTACTTT.

Concerning this clonotype: This is likely a read error, given that the CDR3 carries no conserved phenylalanine or tryptophan at its end. No DNA is shown, since the ends of the CDR3 on it are uncertain; the CDR3 is the one TCRdb lists. The rearrangement uses TRBV29-1 and TRBJ2-5; the D call of TRBD1 is as the table states it, not checked on the DNA. The germline CDR1 and CDR2 sequences are SQVTM and ANQGSEA. With termini counted, the CDR3 has 15 amino acids. The chain's CDR3 is CSVEADRGRAETQYY.

V is TRBV4-1 and J is TRBJ2-5; no clear D. Germline-derived CDR1 and CDR2 are MGHRA and YSYEKL. Trimming took off 9 bases at V and 4 bases at J, with 15 bases between the two ends. This CDR3 spans 13 amino acids. CDR3 sequence: CARIQDDTETQYF. The CDR3 region has the DNA TGCGCCAGGATCCAAGACGACACAGAGACCCAGTACTTC.

The chain uses TRBV5-1 and TRBJ2-5, with TRBD1 as a possible D gene (6 bases). The germline V gene encodes CDR1 SGHRS and CDR2 YFSETQ. The CDR3 spans 15 residues. The CDR3 protein is CGGSLAGGQEETQYF. Here the CDR3 DNA reads TGCGGCGGCAGCTTGGCTGGGGGACAAGAAGAGACCCAGTACTTC. Full variable domain (rest looked up from reference TRBV5-1 and TRBJ2-5): KAGVTQTPRYLIKTRGQQVTLSCSPISGHRSVSWYQQTPGQGLQFLFEYFSETQRNKGNFPGRFSGRQFSNSRSEMNVSTLELGDSALYLCGGSLAGGQEETQYFGPGTRLLVL.

The chain recombines TRBV24-1 with TRBJ2-3; D not resolved. The CDR3 consists of 15 residues. Trimming cost V 6 bases and J 0 bases, with 12 bases left between them. In germline, CDR1 is KGHDR, CDR2 SFDVKD. The chain's CDR3 is CATSFGSWSTDTQYF. DNA of the CDR3: TGTGCCACCAGTTTTGGCTCGTGGAGCACAGATACGCAGTATTTT.

Notes on this clonotype: Germline is not matched at one junction end, which may reflect a read error. This rearrangement joins TRBV4-2 to TRBJ2-1; D remains unclear. Germline V gene lookup returns CDR1 LGHNA and CDR2 YNFKEQ. The CDR3 extends over 15 amino acids. For the CDR3, the DNA is TGTACCAGCAGCCATGTTAGTTTTTCCAGCAATGAGCAATTCTTC. Amino acid sequence: CTSSHVSFSSNEQFF.

As to this clonotype: The CDR3 carries no conserved terminal phenylalanine or tryptophan, so it likely arises from a read error. The DNA is left out, because the CDR3 cannot be placed on it with certainty; the CDR3 is given as TCRdb lists it. This CDR3 reads CASNLAGGSHDEHYL. The chain uses TRBV11-2 and TRBJ2-7; the table's TRBD2 call for D was not verified on the DNA. The CDR3 has 15 residues if both end residues are counted. Germline CDR1 is SGHAT and CDR2 is FQNNGV.

Comment on this clonotype: At one of its ends the junction is not consistent with the germline gene, which may arise from a read error. The chain joins TRBV29-1 to TRBJ1-1, with a weak D call TRBD1 (5 bases). CDR1 is SQVTM, CDR2 ANQGSEA, per germline. The CDR3 spans 13 residues. The CDR3 region is CSVSNRGETETFF. Here the CDR3 DNA reads TGCAGCGTCTCGAATCGGGGGGAAACTGAAACTTTCTTT.

About this clonotype: At one of its ends the junction is not consistent with the germline gene, which may arise from a read error. V usage is TRBV12-3 or TRBV12-4 and J usage is TRBJ2-2; the match to TRBD1 covers 8 bases. This CDR3 comprises 15 residues. CDR3 coding DNA: TGTGCCGGCAGATTAGAGACAGGGGTGACCGGGGAGCTGTTTTTT. This sequence encodes CAGRLETGVTGELFF.

As regards this clonotype: Sequence at one end of the junction differs from germline and may be a read error. V is TRBV4-1 and J is TRBJ2-1, with a weak D call TRBD2 (5 bases). CDR1 MGHRA and CDR2 YSYEKL come from the germline V gene. The CDR3 contains 16 residues. The CDR3 loop reads CASSQELATQYNEQLF. The CDR3 coding sequence is TGCGCCAGCAGCCAAGAGTTAGCGACCCAATACAATGAGCAGTTATTC.

This chain joins TRBV4-1 and TRBJ1-1, with D possibly being TRBD1 (5 bases). The CDR3 loop spans 15 amino acids. The germline V gene has CDR1 MGHRA and CDR2 YSYEKL. Trimming cost V 2 bases and J 1 base, with 11 bases left between them. This chain's CDR3 is CASSQPGGANTEAFF. In nucleotides, the CDR3 is TGCGCCAGCAGCCAACCTGGGGGTGCGAACACTGAAGCTTTCTTT.

The V call is TRBV7-8, the J call TRBJ2-7; TRBD2 agrees at 7 bases. The germline V gene encodes CDR1 SGHVS and CDR2 FQNEAQ. This CDR3 is built from 13 residues. The trim removed 4 bases at V and 13 bases at J, leaving 13 bases unmatched. CDR3 DNA: TGTGCCAGCAGCTGTACTAGCGCCTACGAACAATACTTC. Amino acids: CASSCTSAYEQYF.

V and J are TRBV6-5 and TRBJ2-1, with 7 nucleotides matching TRBD1. Germline CDR1 is MNHEY and CDR2 is SVGAGI. This CDR3 contains 13 residues. CDR3 region: CVNSDETGTQQFF. The CDR3 DNA reads as TGTGTCAACAGTGACGAGACAGGGACCCAGCAGTTCTTC.